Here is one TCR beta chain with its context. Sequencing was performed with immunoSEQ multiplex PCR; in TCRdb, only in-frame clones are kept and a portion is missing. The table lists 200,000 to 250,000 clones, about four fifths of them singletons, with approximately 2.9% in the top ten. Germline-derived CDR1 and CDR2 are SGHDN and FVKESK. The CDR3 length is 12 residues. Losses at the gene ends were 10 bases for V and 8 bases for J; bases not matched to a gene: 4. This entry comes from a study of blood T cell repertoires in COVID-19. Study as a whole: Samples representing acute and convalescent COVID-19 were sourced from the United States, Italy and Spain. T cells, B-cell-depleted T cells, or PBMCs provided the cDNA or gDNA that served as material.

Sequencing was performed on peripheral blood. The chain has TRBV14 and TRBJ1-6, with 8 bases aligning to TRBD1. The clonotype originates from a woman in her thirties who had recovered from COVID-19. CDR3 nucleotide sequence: TGTGCCACAGGGACAGGATATTCACCCCTCCACTTT. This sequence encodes CATGTGYSPLHF.